One sample yielded the 25 T cell receptor beta chains listed below, sequenced in a study of OX40 agonist ivuxolimab in advanced cancers. Libraries were built with the immunoSEQ multiplex PCR assay. The source is immuneACCESS, and TCRdb retained only in-frame sequences with V and J called. Part of the clones is not carried over; for the studies checked, unresolved V genes explain less than half of this, and the remainder is unexplained. This sample is represented by fewer than 85,000 clones; 84% of them were singletons. The ten largest account for 4% to 4.5% of the sample. This material consisted of CD4+ or CD8+ T cells sorted from blood, taken in a trial of the OX40 agonist ivuxolimab. The receptor set was obtained from an adult with an advanced solid tumor such as melanoma, head and neck, liver or kidney cancer.

This chain joins TRBV5-1 and TRBJ1-1; 7 positions match TRBD1. CDR1 SGHRS and CDR2 YFSETQ come from the germline V gene. V lost 6 bases to trimming and J lost 4 bases; unmatched junction nucleotides: 9. The CDR3 length is 14 residues. CDR3 region: CASNRDRVGTEAFF. The CDR3 DNA reads as TGCGCCAGCAATCGCGACAGGGTAGGCACTGAAGCTTTCTTT. Full variable domain (rest looked up from reference TRBV5-1 and TRBJ1-1): KAGVTQTPRYLIKTRGQQVTLSCSPISGHRSVSWYQQTPGQGLQFLFEYFSETQRNKGNFPGRFSGRQFSNSRSEMNVSTLELGDSALYLCASNRDRVGTEAFFGQGTRLTVV.

This rearrangement joins TRBV29-1 to TRBJ2-3; D gene ambiguous. Between the trimmed V and J ends, which lost 2 bases and 4 bases, there was a span of 4 bases. The CDR3 length is 11 residues. Germline loops: CDR1 SQVTM, CDR2 ANQGSEA. CDR3 in amino acids: CSVEFPDTQYF. The DNA of the CDR3 is TGCAGCGTTGAATTCCCAGATACGCAGTATTTT.

J is TRBJ2-5 and V is TRBV7-2; TRBD1 matches 8 bases. V lost 5 bases to trimming and J lost 3 bases; unmatched junction nucleotides: 14. This CDR3 region has 17 residues. Germline CDR1 reads SGHTA; CDR2 reads FQGNSA. CDR3 in amino acids: CASSRAQLDRVEETQYF. In nucleotides, the CDR3 is TGTGCCAGCAGCCGCGCCCAGTTGGACAGGGTGGAAGAGACCCAGTACTTC.

The rearrangement joins TRBV6-1 to TRBJ1-2; D not certain. The CDR3 covers 12 residues. Trimming took off 11 bases at V and 2 bases at J, with 12 bases between the two ends. Germline CDR1 is MNHNS and CDR2 is SASEGT. Here the CDR3 reads CAVEPVNYGYTF. CDR3 nucleotide sequence: TGTGCCGTAGAACCGGTGAACTATGGCTACACCTTC.

The V and J genes are TRBV6-1 and TRBJ1-5; D is unresolved. Between the trimmed V and J ends, which lost 7 bases and 1 base, there was a span of 14 bases. The CDR3 runs to 15 residues. Germline lookup yields CDR1 MNHNS and CDR2 SASEGT. The CDR3 DNA reads TGTGCCAGCAAATCCCTGGAAGGCAGCAATCAGCCCCAGCATTTT. Translation: CASKSLEGSNQPQHF.

The chain employs TRBV28 and TRBJ1-5; 11 bases fit TRBD1. V lost 2 bases to trimming and J lost 6 bases; unmatched junction nucleotides: 0. The germline CDR1 and CDR2 sequences are MDHEN and SYDVKM. The CDR3 is 14 residues long. CDR3 in DNA: TGTGCCAGCAGTTTAGGGACAGGGGGTCAGCCCCAGCATTTT. The encoded protein is CASSLGTGGQPQHF. The variable domain in full, completed from reference TRBV28 and TRBJ1-5, reads DVKVTQSSRYLVKRTGEKVFLECVQDMDHENMFWYRQDPGLGLRLIYFSYDVKMKEKGDIPEGYSVSREKKERFSLILESASTNQTSMYLCASSLGTGGQPQHFGDGTRLSIL.

The chain uses TRBV29-1 and TRBJ1-2; D possibly corresponds to TRBD1 (5 bases). The germline V and J ends were trimmed by 5 bases and 8 bases, with 15 bases remaining between them. CDR1 and CDR2 (germline): SQVTM, ANQGSEA. The CDR3 has 12 amino acids. The CDR3 DNA is TGCAGCGTTACCGGGACCGACGGGGGCTACACCTTC. Translating it yields CSVTGTDGGYTF. Drawing the rest from reference TRBV29-1 and TRBJ1-2, the complete variable domain is SAVISQKPSRDICQRGTSLTIQCQVDSQVTMMFWYRQQPGQSLTLIATANQGSEATYESGFVIDKFPISRPNLTFSTLTVSNMSPEDSSIYLCSVTGTDGGYTFGSGTRLTVV.

This clone is a singleton in its sample. This chain links TRBV5-4 with TRBJ2-1; the match to TRBD1 covers 12 bases. Germline lookup yields CDR1 SGHNT and CDR2 YYREEE (reference sequence). This CDR3 is built from 16 residues. After removal of 6 bases from V and 13 bases from J, the junction contained 17 bases not matched to a gene. CDR3 protein: CASKKGGTGGLEGQFF. For the CDR3, the DNA is TGTGCCAGCAAAAAAGGGGGGACAGGGGGCTTGGAGGGCCAGTTCTTC.

V usage is TRBV20-1 and J usage is TRBJ1-1; D uncertain. CDR3 length: 11 residues. Trimming took 3 bases from V and 7 from J, leaving 9 bases between them. The germline V gene encodes CDR1 DFQATT and CDR2 SNEGSKA (reference sequence). CDR3: CSASPQLEAFF. In nucleotides, the CDR3 is TGCAGTGCTAGCCCACAGCTTGAAGCTTTCTTT.

This sequence joins TRBV19 and TRBJ2-5; TRBD1 matches at 8 bases. The CDR3 has 13 residues. The germline V gene encodes CDR1 LNHDA and CDR2 SQIVND (reference sequence). The ends lost 6 bases at V and 4 bases at J; junction bases unmatched: 4. Here the CDR3 reads CASRGRGRETQYF. The DNA for the CDR3 is TGTGCCAGTAGAGGCAGGGGGCGAGAGACCCAGTACTTC.

This rearrangement joins TRBV2 to TRBJ2-7, with no clear D. The V gene lost 9 bases and the J gene lost 0 bases, with 15 bases spanning the gap. CDR1 SNHLY and CDR2 FYNNEI come from the germline V gene. The CDR3 spans 14 residues. The CDR3 reads CASAVERSSYEQYF. The CDR3, as DNA: TGTGCCAGTGCAGTAGAAAGGAGCTCCTACGAGCAGTACTTC.

This chain links TRBV6-1 with TRBJ1-1; D not certain. V lost 5 bases to trimming and J lost 3 bases, with 10 bases between them. The CDR3 has 13 residues. CDR1 MNHNS and CDR2 SASEGT come from the germline V gene. The chain's CDR3 is CASSKPVDTEAFF. Written as DNA, the CDR3 is TGTGCCAGCAGTAAGCCAGTGGACACTGAAGCTTTCTTT.

The chain is built from TRBV5-1 and TRBJ2-5, with D perhaps assigned TRBD1 or TRBD2 (6 bases each). This CDR3 has 15 residues. V was clipped by 3 bases and J by 0 bases, with 12 bases between them. Germline V CDR1 and CDR2: SGHRS, YFSETQ. CDR3 region: CASSSGGGNQETQYF. The CDR3 DNA follows: TGCGCCAGCAGCTCTGGAGGGGGGAACCAAGAGACCCAGTACTTC. Looking up the rest from reference TRBV5-1 and TRBJ2-5 gives the full variable domain: KAGVTQTPRYLIKTRGQQVTLSCSPISGHRSVSWYQQTPGQGLQFLFEYFSETQRNKGNFPGRFSGRQFSNSRSEMNVSTLELGDSALYLCASSSGGGNQETQYFGPGTRLLVL.

The chain carries TRBV19 and TRBJ1-2; TRBD1 agrees at 9 bases. V was clipped by 6 bases and J by 7 bases; unmatched bases: 9. Germline CDR1 and CDR2: LNHDA and SQIVND (reference sequence). There are 14 residues in the CDR3. In DNA, the CDR3 is TGTGCCAGTAGCCCGGGACAGGGCTTCGGTGGCTACACCTTC. Its protein is CASSPGQGFGGYTF.

V usage is TRBV15 and J usage is TRBJ1-4; 7 nucleotides align to TRBD1. Germline V lookup: CDR1 LNHNV, CDR2 YYDKDF (reference sequence). The V and J ends lost 1 base and 2 bases, in that order; junction bases with no gene match: 1. CDR3 length: 15 residues. The CDR3 DNA follows: TGTGCCACCAGCAGAGTGGGACAGACTAATGAAAAACTGTTTTTT. Translating gives CATSRVGQTNEKLFF.

This clone came up once. The rearrangement links TRBV6-1 to TRBJ1-2; perhaps TRBD1 as D (5 bases). This CDR3 is built from 17 residues. Per germline, CDR1 MNHNS and CDR2 SASEGT. The V end was cut by 3 bases, the J end by 4 bases, with 21 bases between. CDR3 coding DNA: TGTGCCAGCAGTGAGAGGACAAATCCGCAAAGTGGCTATGGCTACACCTTC. It is translated as CASSERTNPQSGYGYTF.

As to this clone: A read error may account for a junction end that differs from germline. J is TRBJ2-7 and V is TRBV7-7, with unresolved D. CDR1 is SSHAT and CDR2 is FNYEAQ in the germline V gene (reference sequence). CDR3 length: 13 amino acids. The CDR3 nucleotides are TGTGCTAGCAGCTTAGCCCCAACCTACGAGCAGTACTTC. Residues: CASSLAPTYEQYF.

The chain combines TRBV11-2 with TRBJ2-1, with D unresolved. CDR3 length equals 12 residues. Germline loops: CDR1 SGHAT, CDR2 FQNNGV. V was clipped by 5 bases and J by 7 bases, with 9 bases between them. The CDR3 nucleotides read TGTGCCAGCAGCCCGAAGGGTAATGAGCAGTTCTTC. Amino acids: CASSPKGNEQFF. The whole variable domain, filled in from reference TRBV11-2 and TRBJ2-1, reads EAGVAQSPRYKIIEKRQSVAFWCNPISGHATLYWYQQILGQGPKLLIQFQNNGVVDDSQLPKDRFSAERLKGVDSTLKIQPAKLEDSAVYLCASSPKGNEQFFGPGTRLTVL.

V gene TRBV14 combines with J gene TRBJ1-1; tentatively, D is TRBD1 (5 bases). The V and J ends lost 6 bases and 4 bases respectively, with 15 bases between them. CDR3 length equals 14 residues. Germline loops: CDR1 SGHDN, CDR2 FVKESK. CDR3 in amino acids: CASSPNLGGTEAFF. As DNA, the CDR3 is TGTGCCAGCAGTCCAAACTTGGGGGGCACTGAAGCTTTCTTT.

The chain employs TRBV4-1 and TRBJ1-6; no firm D call. The germline V gene encodes CDR1 MGHRA and CDR2 YSYEKL. V lost 0 bases and J 7 bases, leaving 10 bases between the germline ends. This CDR3 has 15 amino acids. The CDR3: CASSQDQLPNSPLHF. The CDR3 DNA follows: TGCGCCAGCAGCCAAGACCAACTCCCAAATTCACCCCTCCACTTT.

The chain recombines TRBV6-6 with TRBJ2-7; either TRBD1 or TRBD2 may supply D (5 bases each). Trimming removed 8 bases at V and 0 bases at J, with 17 bases between. Germline V gene lookup returns CDR1 MNHNY and CDR2 SVGAGI (reference sequence). The CDR3 is 15 amino acids. CDR3 bases: TGTGCCAGCTTCGACGGGACCCGTAGCTCCTACGAGCAGTACTTC. Amino acid sequence: CASFDGTRSSYEQYF.

This chain's CDR3 is CASSDPGSNEKLFF. CDR3 nucleotides: TGTGCCAGCAGTGACCCAGGGTCAAATGAAAAACTGTTTTTT. This chain joins TRBV6-1 and TRBJ1-4, with D perhaps TRBD1 (5 bases). Germline V gene lookup returns CDR1 MNHNS and CDR2 SASEGT. Trimming stripped 3 bases from V and 5 bases from J, with 10 bases between. This CDR3 region has 14 residues.

This chain links TRBV10-3 with TRBJ2-5, with 9 bases that match TRBD1. The V gene's germline CDR1 is ENHRY and CDR2 SYGVKD. With 1 base clipped from V and 9 bases from J, the junction kept 3 bases outside the gene matches. The CDR3 has 13 residues. CDR3 amino acids: CAISELQGAAQYF. DNA of the CDR3: TGTGCCATCAGTGAGTTACAGGGGGCGGCCCAGTACTTC.

The chain uses TRBV18 and TRBJ2-3, with 7 positions matching TRBD1. CDR1 KGHSH and CDR2 LQKENI come from the germline V gene. The CDR3 has 15 amino acids. V gave up 3 bases and J gave up 2 bases; unmatched junction bases: 5. As DNA, the CDR3 is TGTGCCAGCTCACCGGAACAGGGGCCCACAGATACGCAGTATTTT. Residues: CASSPEQGPTDTQYF.

This clone has a handful of counts. The chain has TRBV28 and TRBJ2-7; D uncertain. Germline CDR1 MDHEN, CDR2 SYDVKM. The CDR3 covers 10 residues. V was trimmed by 3 bases and J by 7 bases, leaving 4 bases between them. CDR3 in DNA: TGTGCCAGCAGTTTCCGTGAGCAGTACTTC. It is translated as CASSFREQYF.